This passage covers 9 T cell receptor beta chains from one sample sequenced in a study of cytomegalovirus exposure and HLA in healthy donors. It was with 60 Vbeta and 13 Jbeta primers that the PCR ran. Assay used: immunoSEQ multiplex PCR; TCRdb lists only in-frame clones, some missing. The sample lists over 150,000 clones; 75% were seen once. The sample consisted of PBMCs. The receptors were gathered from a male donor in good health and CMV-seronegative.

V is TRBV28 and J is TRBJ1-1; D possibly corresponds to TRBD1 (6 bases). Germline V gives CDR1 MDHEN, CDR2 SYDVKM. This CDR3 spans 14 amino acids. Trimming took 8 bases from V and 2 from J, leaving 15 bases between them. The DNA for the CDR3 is TGTGCCAGCCTCCAATGGGGGCTTAACACTGAAGCTTTCTTT. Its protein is CASLQWGLNTEAFF.

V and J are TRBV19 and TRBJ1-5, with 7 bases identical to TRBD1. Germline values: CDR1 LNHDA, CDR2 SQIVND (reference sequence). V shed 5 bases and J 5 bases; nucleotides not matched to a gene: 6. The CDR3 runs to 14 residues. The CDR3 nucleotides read TGTGCCAGTAGTGCCCTGACAGGGTATCAGCCCCAGCATTTT. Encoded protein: CASSALTGYQPQHF.

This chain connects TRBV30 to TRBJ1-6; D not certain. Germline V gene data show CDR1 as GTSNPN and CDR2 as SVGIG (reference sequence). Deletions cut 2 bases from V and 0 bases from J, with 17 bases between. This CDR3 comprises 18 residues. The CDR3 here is CAWSIERVEGSYNSPLHF. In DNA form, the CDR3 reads TGTGCCTGGAGTATTGAAAGGGTCGAGGGCTCCTATAATTCACCCCTCCACTTT.

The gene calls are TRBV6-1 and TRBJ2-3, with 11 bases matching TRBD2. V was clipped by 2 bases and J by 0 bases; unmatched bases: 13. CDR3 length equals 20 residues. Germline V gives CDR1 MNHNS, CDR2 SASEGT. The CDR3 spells CASSERLAGSMTSSTDTQYF. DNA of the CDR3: TGTGCCAGCAGTGAACGACTAGCGGGGTCCATGACCTCTAGCACAGATACGCAGTATTTT.

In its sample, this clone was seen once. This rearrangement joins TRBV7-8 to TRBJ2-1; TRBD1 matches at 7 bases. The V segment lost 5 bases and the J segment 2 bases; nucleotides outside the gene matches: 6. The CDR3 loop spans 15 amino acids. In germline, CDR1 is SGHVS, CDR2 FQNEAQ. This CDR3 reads CASSLRDRTYNEQFF. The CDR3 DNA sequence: TGTGCCAGCAGCCTCCGGGACAGAACCTACAATGAGCAGTTCTTC.

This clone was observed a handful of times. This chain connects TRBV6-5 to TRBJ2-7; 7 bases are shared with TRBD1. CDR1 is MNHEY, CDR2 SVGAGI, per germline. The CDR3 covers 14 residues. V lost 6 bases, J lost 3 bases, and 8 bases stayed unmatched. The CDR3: CASSLTGKGYEQYF. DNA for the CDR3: TGTGCCAGCAGCCTGACAGGGAAAGGCTACGAGCAGTACTTC.

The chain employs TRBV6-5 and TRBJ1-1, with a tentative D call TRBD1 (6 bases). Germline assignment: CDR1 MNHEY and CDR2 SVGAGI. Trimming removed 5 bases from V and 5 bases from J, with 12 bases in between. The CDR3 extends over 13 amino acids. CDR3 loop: CASSEVGGTEAFF. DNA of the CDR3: TGTGCCAGCAGTGAAGTAGGGGGAACTGAAGCTTTCTTT.

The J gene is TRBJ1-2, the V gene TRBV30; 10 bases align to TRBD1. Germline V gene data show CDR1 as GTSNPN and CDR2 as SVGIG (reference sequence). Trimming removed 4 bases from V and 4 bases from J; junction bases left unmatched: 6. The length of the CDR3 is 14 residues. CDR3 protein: CAWKGTGDGYGYTF. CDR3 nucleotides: TGTGCCTGGAAAGGGACAGGGGATGGCTATGGCTACACCTTC.

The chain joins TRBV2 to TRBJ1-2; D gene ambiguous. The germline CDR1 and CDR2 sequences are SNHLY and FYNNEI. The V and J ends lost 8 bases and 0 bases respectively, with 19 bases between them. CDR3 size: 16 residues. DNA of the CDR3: TGTGCCAGCTGGCCGGGGATAAACAACCCTAACTATGGCTACACCTTC. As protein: CASWPGINNPNYGYTF.